Below, 15 T cell receptor beta chains from the same sample are listed, as sequenced in a study of T cells expressing NK-cell markers. With the 5' RACE reads reprocessed, TCRdb shows one record per CDR3 protein and no DNA. This repertoire includes hundreds of thousands of distinct CDR3 sequences. The sample taken for sequencing was blood T cells: a sorted CD56 or NKG2C T cell subset, CD4+ or CD8+ T cells, or bulk PBMC T cells (not recorded which). The receptor set was obtained from a woman aged 18 to 69 in good health.

The V gene is TRBV6-2 or TRBV6-3, the J gene TRBJ1-5; TCRdb selects TRBD1, and the lack of DNA leaves this call unchecked. Germline assignment: CDR1 MNHEY and CDR2 SVGEGT. The CDR3 loop spans 14 amino acids. The CDR3: CASSPDREAQPQHF.

This sequence joins TRBV20-1 and TRBJ1-6. The germline gives CDR1 DFQATT, CDR2 SNEGSKA (reference sequence). The CDR3 runs to 13 residues. CDR3: CSPKREGGSPLHF.

The rearrangement links TRBV7-9 to TRBJ2-2; as DNA is missing, the TRBD2 call by TCRdb cannot be tested. This CDR3 is built from 16 residues. Per germline, CDR1 SEHNR and CDR2 FQNEAQ (reference sequence). CDR3 region: CASSLVGSGSSGELFF.

CDR3 loop: CSARDMARALYNEQFF. This chain uses TRBV20-1 with TRBJ2-1; TCRdb calls TRBD2, which cannot be checked without DNA. CDR1 DFQATT and CDR2 SNEGSKA come from the germline V gene (reference sequence). The CDR3 has 16 amino acids.

This chain uses TRBV6-1 with TRBJ2-6; TCRdb designates TRBD1, a call that cannot be tested without DNA. This CDR3 spans 13 amino acids. From germline, CDR1 is MNHNS and CDR2 SASEGT. The CDR3 protein is CASSPGGANVLTF.

This sequence joins TRBV7-9 and TRBJ2-3; TCRdb gives TRBD1 as the D gene, but with no DNA this cannot be confirmed. Germline V gene sequence: CDR1 SEHNR, CDR2 FQNEAQ (reference sequence). The CDR3 has 17 amino acids. This CDR3 reads CASSPTWGGSSTDTQYF.

The chain recombines TRBV7-2 with TRBJ2-3; TCRdb outputs TRBD2, but without DNA this stays unchecked. CDR1 is SGHTA, CDR2 FQGNSA, per germline. CDR3 length: 17 amino acids. Here the CDR3 reads CASSPDAAGPWADTQYF.

The chain has TRBV20-1 and TRBJ1-2. This CDR3 has 14 amino acids. Germline CDR1 reads DFQATT; CDR2 reads SNEGSKA (reference sequence). This CDR3 reads CSARDRTETYGYTF.

V is TRBV7-2 and J is TRBJ1-1; TCRdb proposes TRBD1, but this gene call is untestable without DNA. The CDR3 is 14 amino acids. The germline CDR1 and CDR2 sequences are SGHTA and FQGNSA. The CDR3 spells CASSTYRVQGGAFF.

V usage is TRBV5-6 and J usage is TRBJ2-1; TCRdb gives TRBD1 as the D gene, but with no DNA this cannot be confirmed. Germline lookup yields CDR1 SGHDT and CDR2 YYEEEE. CDR3 length: 16 residues. CDR3 amino acids: CASSYAPRQGNNEQFF.

V usage is TRBV2 and J usage is TRBJ2-7; no DNA is available, so the TRBD2 call from TCRdb remains unchecked. The V gene's germline CDR1 is SNHLY and CDR2 FYNNEI. The length of the CDR3 is 13 residues. CDR3 amino acids: CASRRDYSYEQYF.

The CDR3 is CASSLGQGAKNTEAFF. The genes are TRBV5-1 and TRBJ1-1; without DNA, the TCRdb call of TRBD1 cannot be checked. Germline values: CDR1 SGHRS, CDR2 YFSETQ. This CDR3 is built from 16 residues.

V and J are TRBV29-1 and TRBJ2-1; there is no DNA to check the TCRdb D call of TRBD1. CDR1 and CDR2 from the germline V gene are SQVTM and ANQGSEA. This CDR3 region has 13 residues. The CDR3 loop reads CSVQTVSYNEQFF.

The chain carries TRBV12-3 or TRBV12-4 and TRBJ2-4. CDR3 length: 18 amino acids. CDR3 residues: CASSLLMRLDLAKNIQYF.

V usage is TRBV12-3 or TRBV12-4 and J usage is TRBJ2-7; the TCRdb D gene call, TRBD1, has no DNA to confirm it. CDR3 length: 13 amino acids. The CDR3: CASRPDRGYEQYF.